A single sample gave rise to the 12 T cell receptor beta chains below, sequenced in a study of long-term antiretroviral therapy in people with HIV. It was version v3.0 of the immunoSEQ assay that was run at survey level. TCRdb's copy holds only in-frame clones and misses some; the assay was immunoSEQ multiplex PCR. The repertoire holds 30,000 to 40,000 clones, roughly 94% seen once, with 3.6% in the top ten. The sample here was unsorted PBMCs, taken 4.1 years after starting antiretroviral therapy. Source of these receptors: a woman in her 50s with HIV.

The gene calls are TRBV25-1 and TRBJ2-5, with 7 bases identical to TRBD1. This CDR3 has 13 residues. Unmatched junction bases numbered 3, after V lost 6 bases and J lost 2 bases. Germline V gene lookup returns CDR1 MGHDK and CDR2 SYGVNS. CDR3 bases: TGTGCCAGCAGACAGGGGCAGCAAGAGACCCAGTACTTC. The encoded protein is CASRQGQQETQYF.

This chain uses TRBV19 with TRBJ2-3; 10 nucleotides match TRBD2. The CDR3 is 16 amino acids. Trimming took 3 bases from V and 4 from J; bases not matched to a gene: 7. The germline V gene has CDR1 LNHDA and CDR2 SQIVND (reference sequence). Here the CDR3 DNA reads TGTGCCAGTAGTATGGGGAGCGGGGGGGCCCCAGATACGCAGTATTTT. Translating gives CASSMGSGGAPDTQYF.

The V call is TRBV9, the J call TRBJ1-1; unclear D gene. The V end was cut by 4 bases, the J end by 5 bases, with 15 bases between. Germline loops: CDR1 SGDLS, CDR2 YYNGEE. The CDR3 runs to 14 residues. CDR3 sequence: CASSPSSGRTEAFF. DNA for the CDR3: TGTGCCAGCAGCCCCTCAAGCGGGCGGACTGAAGCTTTCTTT.

This chain links TRBV18 with TRBJ1-1; TRBD1 matches 9 bases. CDR3 size: 15 residues. The ends lost 5 bases at V and 3 bases at J; junction bases unmatched: 7. Germline loops: CDR1 KGHSH, CDR2 LQKENI. CDR3 in DNA: TGTGCCAGCTCAAGTAGGGGACAGGGAGACACTGAAGCTTTCTTT. Amino acids: CASSSRGQGDTEAFF.

The V gene is TRBV18, the J gene TRBJ1-5; tentatively, D is TRBD1 (6 bases). The CDR3 runs to 15 residues. From germline, CDR1 is KGHSH and CDR2 LQKENI. With 6 bases removed from V and 5 bases from J, the gap between germline ends came to 17 bases. CDR3 protein: CASSPSRDTYQPQHF. In nucleotides, the CDR3 is TGTGCCAGCTCTCCAAGTCGGGACACTTATCAGCCCCAGCATTTT.

This clone was counted a single time. The chain uses TRBV19 and TRBJ2-3; D perhaps matches TRBD2 (5 bases). Germline V gene lookup returns CDR1 LNHDA and CDR2 SQIVND (reference sequence). Between the trimmed V and J ends, which lost 5 bases and 0 bases, there was a span of 15 bases. This CDR3 is built from 16 residues. The CDR3 loop is CASSPFGVSSTDTQYF. The CDR3 DNA follows: TGTGCCAGTAGTCCCTTCGGGGTCTCTAGCACAGATACGCAGTATTTT. Full variable domain (missing parts from reference TRBV19 and TRBJ2-3): DGGITQSPKYLFRKEGQNVTLSCEQNLNHDAMYWYRQDPGQGLRLIYYSQIVNDFQKGDIAEGYSVSREKKESFPLTVTSAQKNPTAFYLCASSPFGVSSTDTQYFGPGTRLTVL.

This rearrangement joins TRBV7-2 to TRBJ2-5; D remains unclear. The CDR3 is 14 residues long. V was pared by 2 bases and J by 5 bases, with 12 bases between. Germline V gene sequence: CDR1 SGHTA, CDR2 FQGNSA. The chain's CDR3 is CASSLNGQGETQYF. Here the CDR3 DNA reads TGTGCCAGCAGCTTAAACGGGCAAGGGGAGACCCAGTACTTC.

J is TRBJ1-1 and V is TRBV6-5, with D possibly TRBD1 on 6 matching bases. Trimming removed 0 bases at V and 11 bases at J, with 13 bases between. The V gene's germline CDR1 is MNHEY and CDR2 SVGAGI. This CDR3 region has 13 residues. CDR3 sequence reads: CASSYSWAGEAFF. The CDR3 coding sequence is TGTGCCAGCAGTTACTCGTGGGCAGGGGAGGCTTTCTTT.

The chain joins TRBV10-3 to TRBJ2-3; 7 nucleotides agree with TRBD2. V shed 0 bases, J shed 4 bases, and the junction held 7 bases outside the gene matches. Germline V lookup: CDR1 ENHRY, CDR2 SYGVKD. This CDR3 is 16 amino acids long. CDR3 coding DNA: TGTGCCATCAGTGAGTCTCTAGCGGTGAAACCAGATACGCAGTATTTT. Its translation: CAISESLAVKPDTQYF.

This clone is medium-sized in the sample. The rearrangement uses TRBV7-6 and TRBJ2-5, with 8 bases matching TRBD2. The CDR3 contains 15 residues. In germline, CDR1 is SGHVS, CDR2 FNYEAQ. V gave up 2 bases and J gave up 4 bases; unmatched junction bases: 6. DNA for the CDR3: TGTGCCAGCAGCTTAAGGGCGGGAGGCCCAGAGACCCAGTACTTC. Encoded protein: CASSLRAGGPETQYF.

The chain employs TRBV19 and TRBJ2-5; D is perhaps TRBD1 (6 bases). Germline CDR1 and CDR2: LNHDA and SQIVND (reference sequence). The CDR3 is 15 amino acids. The V and J ends lost 4 bases and 2 bases respectively, with 14 bases between them. CDR3 coding DNA: TGTGCCAGTAGTAACCCCGGGACACCACAAGAGACCCAGTACTTC. Translating it yields CASSNPGTPQETQYF.

The rearrangement links TRBV9 to TRBJ1-1; D may be TRBD1 (5 bases). The V end was cut by 5 bases, the J end by 0 bases, with 8 bases between. Per germline, CDR1 SGDLS and CDR2 YYNGEE. This CDR3 contains 13 residues. The CDR3 DNA follows: TGTGCCAGCAGGGGGCCAATGAACACTGAAGCTTTCTTT. As protein: CASRGPMNTEAFF.